This T cell receptor beta chain was observed in a study of blood T cell repertoires in COVID-19. Individuals drawn from under 30 US areas were about 18 to 89 years old. Cohorts were assigned according to the clinical history that participants reported. The protocol was immunoSEQ multiplex PCR, while the TCRdb copy is restricted to in-frame clones and leaves out a portion. The sample includes about 290,000 clones, around nine tenths of them seen just once. Germline trimming cut 3 bases from V and 2 bases from J; bases unmatched to any gene: 3. This CDR3 is 15 amino acids long. The germline V gene encodes CDR1 SGHTA and CDR2 FQGTGA.

The chain has TRBV7-3 and TRBJ2-1; 8 positions agree with TRBD2. The TCR comes from a woman in her thirties or forties who had recovered from COVID-19. Sequencing was done on a sample of PBMCs or T cells enriched from blood (not recorded which). Here the CDR3 DNA reads TGTGCCAGCAGCTTTAGGCGGGAGGCCTACAATGAGCAGTTCTTC. It encodes CASSFRREAYNEQFF.